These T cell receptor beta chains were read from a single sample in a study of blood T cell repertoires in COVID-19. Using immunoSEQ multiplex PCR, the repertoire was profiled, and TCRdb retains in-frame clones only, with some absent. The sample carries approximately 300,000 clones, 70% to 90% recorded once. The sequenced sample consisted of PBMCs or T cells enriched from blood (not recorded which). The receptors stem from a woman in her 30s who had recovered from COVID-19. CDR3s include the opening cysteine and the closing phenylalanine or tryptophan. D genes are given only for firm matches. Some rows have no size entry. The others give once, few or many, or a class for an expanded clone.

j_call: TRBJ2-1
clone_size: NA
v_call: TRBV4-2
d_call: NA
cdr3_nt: TGTGCCAGCAGCCAAACCGGGGGTTTCTCCTACAATGAGCAGTTCTTC
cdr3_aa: CASSQTGGFSYNEQFF

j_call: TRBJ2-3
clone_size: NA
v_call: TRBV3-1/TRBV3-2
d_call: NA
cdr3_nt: TGTGCCAGCAGCCAAGAAGGCAGGTCTCAGTATTTT
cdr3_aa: CASSQEGRSQYF

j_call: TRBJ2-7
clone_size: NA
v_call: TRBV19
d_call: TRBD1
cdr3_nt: TGTGCCAGTAGTATTGTGGGCCCGGGGACAGGCCCTCGATACGAGCAGTACTTC
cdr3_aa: CASSIVGPGTGPRYEQYF

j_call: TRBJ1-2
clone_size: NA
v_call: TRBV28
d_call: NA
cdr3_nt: TGTGCCAGCAGTCTCGGAGCGGGCAGCTATGGCTACACCTTC
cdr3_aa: CASSLGAGSYGYTF

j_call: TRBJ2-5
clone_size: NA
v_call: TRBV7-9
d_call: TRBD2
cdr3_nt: TGTGCCAGCAGCTTATCCAGCGGGGGGGCCGGGGAGACCCAGTACTTC
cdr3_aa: CASSLSSGGAGETQYF

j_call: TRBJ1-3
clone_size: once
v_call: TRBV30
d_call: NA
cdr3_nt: TGTGCCCAGGAGCTCACAGGGACTGGAAACACCATATATTTT
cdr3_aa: CAQELTGTGNTIYF

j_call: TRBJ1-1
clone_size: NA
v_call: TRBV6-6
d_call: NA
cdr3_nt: TGTGCCAGCACGCCGGCCCAGGGCACTGAAGCTTTCTTT
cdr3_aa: CASTPAQGTEAFF

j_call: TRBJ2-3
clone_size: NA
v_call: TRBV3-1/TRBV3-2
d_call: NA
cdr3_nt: TGTGCCAGCAGCCAAGAGCGTTCGGGGAGACGAACAGATACGCAGTATTTT
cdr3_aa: CASSQERSGRRTDTQYF

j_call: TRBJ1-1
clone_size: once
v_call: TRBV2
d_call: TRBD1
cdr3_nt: TGTGCCAGCAGGGCCGGGACAGGGGAGGGAGGCACTGAAGCTTTCTTT
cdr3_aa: CASRAGTGEGGTEAFF

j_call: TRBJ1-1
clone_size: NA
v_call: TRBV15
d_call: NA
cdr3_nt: TGTGCCACCAGCAGAGGGGGCCCCGTGAGCCTGAACACTGAAGCTTTCTTT
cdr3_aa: CATSRGGPVSLNTEAFF

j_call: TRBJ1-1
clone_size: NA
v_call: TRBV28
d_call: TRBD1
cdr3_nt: TGTGCCAGCAGTTTGAACAGGGGAACTTTCTTT
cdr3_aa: CASSLNRGTFF

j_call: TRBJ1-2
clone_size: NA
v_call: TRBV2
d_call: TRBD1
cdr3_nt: TGTGCCAGCAAGACAGGGGGCTATGGCTACACCTTC
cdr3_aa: CASKTGGYGYTF

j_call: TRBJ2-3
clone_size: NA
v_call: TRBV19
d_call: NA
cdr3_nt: TGTGCCACCCGACAGCGCACAGATACGCAGTATTTT
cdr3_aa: CATRQRTDTQYF

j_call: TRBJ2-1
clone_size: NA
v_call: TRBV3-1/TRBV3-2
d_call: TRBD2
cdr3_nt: TGTGCCAGCAGCCAGGGTCGGACTAGCGGGCCCGATGAGCAGTTCTTC
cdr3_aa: CASSQGRTSGPDEQFF

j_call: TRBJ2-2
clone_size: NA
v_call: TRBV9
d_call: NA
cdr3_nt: TGTGCCAGCAGCGTAGATGGAGCCAACACCGGGGAGCTGTTTTTT
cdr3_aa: CASSVDGANTGELFF

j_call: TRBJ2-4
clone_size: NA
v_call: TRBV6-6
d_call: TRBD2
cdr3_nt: TGTGCCAGCAGTCCGGGACTAGCGGGGACACAAGCCAAAAACATTCAGTACTTC
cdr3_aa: CASSPGLAGTQAKNIQYF

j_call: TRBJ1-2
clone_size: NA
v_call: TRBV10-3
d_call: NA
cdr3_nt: TGTGCCATCAGTGACAGGCCAATGGGTGTATATGGCTACACCTTC
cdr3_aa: CAISDRPMGVYGYTF

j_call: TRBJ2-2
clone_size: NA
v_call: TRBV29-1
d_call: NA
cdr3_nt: TGCAGCGTTGGACTCACAGGTCCCGGGGAGCTGTTTTTT
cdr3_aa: CSVGLTGPGELFF

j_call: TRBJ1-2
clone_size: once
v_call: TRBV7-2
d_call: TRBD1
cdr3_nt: TGTGCCAGCAGCCCTCAGACAGGGTGGGATGGCTACACCTTC
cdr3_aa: CASSPQTGWDGYTF

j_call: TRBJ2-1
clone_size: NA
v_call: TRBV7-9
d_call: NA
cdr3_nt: TGTGCCAGCAGCCGAGTAGAGGGTGAGCAGTTCTTC
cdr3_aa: CASSRVEGEQFF

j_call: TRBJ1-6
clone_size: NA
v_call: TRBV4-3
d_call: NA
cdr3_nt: TGCGCCAGCAGCCAAGAGGGCCTCTATAATTCACCCCTCCACTTT
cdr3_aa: CASSQEGLYNSPLHF

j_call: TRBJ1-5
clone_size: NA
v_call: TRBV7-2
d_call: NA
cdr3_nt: TGTGCCAGCAGCTTAGCGCTTGACAGATTCAATCAGCCCCAGCATTTT
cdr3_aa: CASSLALDRFNQPQHF

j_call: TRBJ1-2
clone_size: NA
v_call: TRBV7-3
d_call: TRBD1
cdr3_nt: TGTGCCAGCAGTCCAGGGGGCCAGGAGCCCCGGAACTATGGCTACACCTTC
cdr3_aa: CASSPGGQEPRNYGYTF

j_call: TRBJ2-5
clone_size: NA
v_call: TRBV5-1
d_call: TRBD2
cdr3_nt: TGCGCCAGCAGCCAAACTAGCGGGCCGGAAGAGACCCAGTACTTC
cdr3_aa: CASSQTSGPEETQYF

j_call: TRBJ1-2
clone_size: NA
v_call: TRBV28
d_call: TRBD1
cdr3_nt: TGTGCCAGCAGTTTATCAACAGGGGGCTATGGCTACACCTTC
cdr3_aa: CASSLSTGGYGYTF

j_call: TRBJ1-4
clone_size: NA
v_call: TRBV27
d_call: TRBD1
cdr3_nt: TGTGCCAGCAGTTTATCAGCCCCTCGACAGGGCTTTTCTGAAAAACTGTTTTTT
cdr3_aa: CASSLSAPRQGFSEKLFF

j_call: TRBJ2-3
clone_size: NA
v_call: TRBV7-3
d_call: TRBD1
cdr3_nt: TGTGCCAGCAGCGATACAGGGGGCACAGATACGCAGTATTTT
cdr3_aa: CASSDTGGTDTQYF

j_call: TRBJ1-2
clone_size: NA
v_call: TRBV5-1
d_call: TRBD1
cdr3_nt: TGCGCCAGCAGCTTGGGGGACAGGACTAACTATGGCTACACCTTC
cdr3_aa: CASSLGDRTNYGYTF

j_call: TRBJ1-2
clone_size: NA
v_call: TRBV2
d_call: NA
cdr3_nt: TGTGCCAGCAGTACCCGAGTGGGAGGGGCGAGAGGCTACACCTTC
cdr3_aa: CASSTRVGGARGYTF

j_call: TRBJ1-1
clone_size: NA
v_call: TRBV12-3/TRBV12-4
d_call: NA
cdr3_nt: TGTGCCAGCAGTACCCAGGGGAACACTGAAGCTTTCTTT
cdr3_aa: CASSTQGNTEAFF

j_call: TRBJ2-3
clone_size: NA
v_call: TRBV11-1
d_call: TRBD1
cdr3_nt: TGTGCCAGCAGCTGGCGGGACAGGGGATACACAGATACGCAGTATTTT
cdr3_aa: CASSWRDRGYTDTQYF

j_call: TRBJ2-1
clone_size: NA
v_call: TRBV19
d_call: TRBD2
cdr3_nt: TGTGCCAGCGGGACTAGCGGGCACAATGAGCAGTTCTTC
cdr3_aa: CASGTSGHNEQFF

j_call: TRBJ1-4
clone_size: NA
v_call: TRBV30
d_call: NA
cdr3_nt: TGTGCCTGGTGCCGGGACATGTCTAATGAAAAACTGTTTTTT
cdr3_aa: CAWCRDMSNEKLFF

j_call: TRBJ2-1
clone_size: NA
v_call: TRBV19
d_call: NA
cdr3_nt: TGTGCCAGTAGTATCGACGCAGGGTACAATGAGCAGTTCTTC
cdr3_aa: CASSIDAGYNEQFF

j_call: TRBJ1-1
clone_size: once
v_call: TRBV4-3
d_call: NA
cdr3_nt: TGCGCCAGCAGCCAAGCCCTTGTCCCCCTAGTAGGCTACACTGAAGCTTTCTTT
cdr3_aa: CASSQALVPLVGYTEAFF

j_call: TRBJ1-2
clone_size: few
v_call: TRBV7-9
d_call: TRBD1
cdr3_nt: TGTGCCAGCAGCCTTAGCGGACAGGGCGGTGGGGGCTACACCTTC
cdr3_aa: CASSLSGQGGGGYTF

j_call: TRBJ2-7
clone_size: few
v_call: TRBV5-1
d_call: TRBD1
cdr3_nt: TGCGCCAGCAGCTTGGATACAGGGGCCCCGCCCTACGAGCAGTACTTC
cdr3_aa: CASSLDTGAPPYEQYF

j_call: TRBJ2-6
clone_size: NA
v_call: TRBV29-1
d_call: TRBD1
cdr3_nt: TGCAGCGTTGAGCAGACAGGGACTGGGGCCAACGTCCTGACTTTC
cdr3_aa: CSVEQTGTGANVLTF

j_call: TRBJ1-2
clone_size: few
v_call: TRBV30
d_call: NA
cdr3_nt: TGTGCCTGGACCCCCGGGGGACGGGGCGGCTACACCTTC
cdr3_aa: CAWTPGGRGGYTF

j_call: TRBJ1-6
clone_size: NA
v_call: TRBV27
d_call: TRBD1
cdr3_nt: TGTGCCAGCAGTTTCACCAATAACAGGGGTTACTCACCCCTCCACTTT
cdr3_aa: CASSFTNNRGYSPLHF